This T cell receptor (beta chain) appears in the sequencing data of a study of cytomegalovirus exposure and HLA in healthy donors (dated by TCRdb to about 2017). In the study overall: An earlier analysis of roughly 500 of the donors reported about 290 Gb of sequence data and 117 million unique TCR beta sequences from about 179 million T cells. An early release that covered some 640 HLA-typed donors contained approximately 300 gigabases of sequencing data and about 84 million unique TCR sequences. The genetic ancestry cluster associated with self-reported Caucasian donors included roughly four fifths of the approximately 430 genotyped donors. The study was designed to test whether signatures of past pathogen exposure could be identified by cataloging public T cell receptors. The T cell repertoires of 666 subjects were profiled by immunosequencing and related to cytomegalovirus serostatus. Along with the roughly 700-subject first cohort, a separate validation cohort of around 110 different subjects was used. The study combined high-throughput TCR immunosequencing, statistical association of individual TCRs with disease status, and machine learning to predict cytomegalovirus infection status. To study patterns of TCR occurrence, a later analysis re-analyzed previously published TCR beta repertoires from around 660 donors and added high-resolution HLA genotyping. In the later analysis, no new phenotypic data were used to find candidate immune exposures; instead, reliance was placed on TCR beta sequences and their occurrence across donors. To decide whether each TCR beta V gene segment behaved as functional or pseudogenic, an earlier analysis of approximately 590 of the donors relied on high-throughput TCR beta sequencing. Alongside the repertoire data, information on donor age, sex, ethnicity and CMV serostatus was compiled. A later genetic analysis used genome-wide SNP genotypes for about three fifths of the roughly 700 donors, treating that subset as a discovery cohort. Every repertoire in the discovery cohort had been generated on one and the same sequencing platform. Both class I and class II loci were covered by HLA typing, at four-digit resolution. The number of typed donors differed by locus: roughly 629-640 for A, B, C, DRB1 and DQB1; about 520 for DQA1; approximately 600 for DPA1; and approximately 450 for DPB1. A few DR-DQ haplotypes were treated as single units for association and clustering because of strong linkage in the cohort. On average, over 200,000 unique TCR beta nucleotide sequences were sequenced per donor among several hundred genotyped donors of the cohort, with roughly 18% of those sequences being non-productive. Broad study findings and their caveats: In vitro tests confirmed that a few of the cytomegalovirus-associated TCR beta chains recognize cytomegalovirus antigens. Over 15 rarely observed V segments, including chromosome 9 orphons, were excluded from the earlier analysis of some 590 of the donors because counts were too low. Linkage disequilibrium might explain the correlated functional status among segregating V segments, but an unknown experimental factor could not be ruled out. The study gave a list of 150 to 200 TCR beta chains associated with cytomegalovirus. The only immune exposure information available for the cohort was CMV serostatus. Cytomegalovirus status was reported to be diagnosed by the classifier with high specificity and sensitivity in both the original and validation cohorts. When HLA alleles, especially DR and DQ, strongly co-occurred, TCR associations were difficult to assign to individual alleles. A later analysis reported that several top co-occurrence clusters appeared linked to parvovirus B19, influenza, CMV and Epstein-Barr virus. Broadly in line with IMGT annotations, most TCR beta V segments showed up in productive rearrangements about 87% or about 30% of the time in an earlier analysis of a few hundred of the donors. V-gene and J-gene trimming of TCR beta chains was associated with a missense DCLRE1C variant in a later genetic analysis, and the association was replicated in an independent cohort. The authors suggested that the approach could potentially be extended to other disease states and immunological phenotypes. A later analysis found that TCR association rates varied across HLA loci, with DRB1 alleles showing the most associated TCRs and HLA-C alleles the fewest. Because HLA typing was unavailable for some donors at each locus, only the typed subset was used in association tests. According to a later analysis, most CMV-associated TCR beta chains appeared to be HLA-restricted, and the HLA associations seemed to be driven largely by CMV exposure. A later analysis associated about 16,000 TCR beta sequences with specific HLA alleles at a false discovery rate of 0.05. The cohort was sequenced for TCR beta chains only, and without alpha or paired-chain data the features that could be detected were limited. Compared with the 666-donor mean, donors in an Asian-associated ancestry cluster had fewer N-insertions in productive TCRs, according to a later genetic analysis. A later analysis found that HLA-associated TCR beta chains were more clonally expanded and had lower generation probabilities than equally common non-associated chains. A cluster of highly shared sequence variants was judged likely to represent a technical artifact of the sequencing pipeline. While some public TCRs were present in many individuals, most TCR sequences turned up only very rarely across donors. The presence/absence analyses assumed that sequencing depth was roughly uniform across donors, and that assumption may not be true. The 87-base-pair reads could not distinguish some IMGT-functional V segments, including TRBV6-2 and TRBV6-3, so those segments were excluded. A further reported finding was that TCR beta sequences accurately predicted the HLA-A and HLA-B alleles for most subjects in the first cohort.

The CDR3 covers 16 residues, taking in both the cysteine and the phenylalanine. Just CDR3 DNA is preserved here, 48 bases in frame from base 1. For CDR1 and CDR2, the germline V gene lists LGHNT and FRNRAP. In total, over 600 healthy bone marrow donors made up the cohort. All cohort members were sampled while nominally healthy, although unrecorded immune exposures were likely present. The donor was CMV seropositive and was included in the group of 290 or so seropositive cohort members. A peripheral blood sample was provided by each donor, and peripheral blood mononuclear cells were used for TCR beta sequencing. Genomic DNA was extracted from the blood cell samples with the Qiagen DNeasy Blood Extraction Kit. Details on this clone: Its binding antigen is unknown. Base qualities are not recorded, but no much larger clone differs from it by a single base.

To prepare the library, the immunoSEQ multiplex PCR assay was applied. For the multiplex PCR, a mixture combining 60 forward primers for TCR Vbeta segments and 13 reverse primers for TCR Jbeta segments was used. The CDR3 region of rearranged TCR beta genes was amplified from genomic DNA by a multiplex PCR assay. The amplified TCR beta libraries were sequenced on the Illumina HiSeq System as 87-base-pair reads. In the source study's methods: In a later analysis, some 80 million unique TCR beta chains were counted across the approximately 670 repertoires, and roughly 11 million of these chains were shared by at least two donors. Raw reads were error-corrected and collapsed into unique sequences with a nearest-neighbor algorithm that merged closely related sequences to remove PCR and sequencing errors. To assign V, D and J gene segments, CDR3 sequences were aligned to IMGT reference sequences. For a sequence to be retained, at least a six-nucleotide match to both a V gene segment and a J gene segment was required. A rearrangement was called productive if the CDR3 had no stop codons and remained in frame with V and J, and every other rearrangement was called non-productive. CDR3 was defined according to IMGT convention as the region running from the second conserved V-encoded cysteine to the conserved J-encoded phenylalanine. The earlier analysis of some 550 of the donors excluded any sequence lacking an unambiguous match to a single V gene segment. An earlier analysis of 500 to 700 of the donors classified V segments as functional when productive rearrangements were above 56.7% and as segregating when the standard deviation between donors was above 5%. A statistical classification framework was built to diagnose cytomegalovirus status from the catalog of TCR beta chain sequences. A later analysis assigned V and J genes by comparing TCR nucleotide sequences with IMGT/GENE-DB human TR gene sequences. A later analysis assigned CDR3 sequences and most-parsimonious VDJ recombination scenarios with the TCRdist pipeline. In a later analysis, each TCR beta chain was defined by its CDR3 amino acid sequence together with its V-gene family, and reads without a unique V-gene family were excluded. To address suspected cross-contamination and a sequencing artifact, a later analysis removed around 600 highly shared, low-generation-probability nucleotide sequences. For each public chain, a later analysis derived a clonal expansion index from normalized ranks of inferred template counts within each repertoire. Generation probabilities in a later analysis came from a VDJ recombination model fitted to out-of-frame rearrangements, and those results were checked against IGoR. A later analysis scored TCR-TCR, TCR-HLA and TCR-CMV co-occurrence with hypergeometric tests, applying a repertoire-size bias correction to TCR pairs. False discovery rates were estimated in a later analysis by permuting HLA or CMV assignments 20 times. In a later analysis, co-occurring TCRs were grouped using DBSCAN, and TCRdist sequence similarity was added for clustering within HLA-allele-positive subsets. Co-occurrence clustering excluded repertoires with fewer than 30,000 or more than 120,000 public chains, plus five with anomalous nucleotide sharing. In its TCRdb copy, this immuneACCESS table keeps in-frame sequences only and misses some clones. Where compared with another copy, unresolved V genes explain less than half of these, and the others have no known cause. The D gene and trimming were derived from the DNA, and the V and J assignments and clone size from that table. The sample table lists 85,000 to 130,000 clones, 75% to 85% of them with a count of one. The ten largest clones take up 4.1% of the sample.

The sample was PBMCs. Here the chain combines TRBV12-5 and TRBJ2-5; TRBD2 lines up with 8 middle nucleotides. TRBJ2-7 explains the end of the DNA better; the J call may be wrong. The TCR sequence derives from a female donor in good health and CMV-seropositive. The CDR3 region: CASGSPRLARDYEQYF. The DNA sequence reads TGTGCTAGTGGCTCCCCTCGACTAGCGCGAGACTACGAGCAGTACTTC.